The clone carrying this T cell receptor beta chain was counted only a few times. Its antigen is undetermined. The sample is drawn from a study of blood T cells in healthy people across ages. General observations from the study: Age advanced and TCR beta diversity per million T cells fell, roughly linearly.

The second PCR ran about 6 to 11 cycles with a sample-barcoded 5' primer and J-beta primers. TCRdb reprocessed the 5' RACE reads via MiXCR and lists one record per CDR3 protein. The sample has about 730,000 distinct CDR3 sequences, about 40% seen once. The CDR3 sequence is 14 residues long. V lost 4 bases and J lost 3, with 11 bases in between. Germline CDR1 is SGHDT and CDR2 is YYEEEE. In terms of origin and age, donors were healthy Caucasian individuals from Russia aged about 6 to 90. The chain has TRBV5-6 and TRBJ2-4, with unresolved D. The clonotype originates from a woman aged 60-70 years in good health. The specimen was blood. The CDR3 DNA follows: TGTGCCAGCAGCCCCCCGGGCGTCAAAAACATTCAGTACTTC. Encoded protein: CASSPPGVKNIQYF.